The following is a TCR beta chain sequence with its context. This sample is drawn from a study of technical replicates of blood from a handful of donors. The assay was immunoSEQ multiplex PCR, and TCRdb's table has in-frame clones only and misses some. This table holds about 75,000 clones, approximately 97% found once. Trimming removed 3 bases from V and 9 bases from J; junction bases left unmatched: 12. The CDR3 covers 15 residues. From germline, CDR1 is MDHEN and CDR2 SYDVKM. This TCR came from a human donor in good health. The V and J genes are TRBV28 and TRBJ2-7; TRBD1 agrees at 9 bases. The sample was T cells isolated from PBMCs. The chain's CDR3 is CASSLIRDRVAPQYF. The CDR3 DNA reads as TGTGCCAGCAGTTTGATCCGGGACAGGGTCGCCCCGCAGTACTTC.